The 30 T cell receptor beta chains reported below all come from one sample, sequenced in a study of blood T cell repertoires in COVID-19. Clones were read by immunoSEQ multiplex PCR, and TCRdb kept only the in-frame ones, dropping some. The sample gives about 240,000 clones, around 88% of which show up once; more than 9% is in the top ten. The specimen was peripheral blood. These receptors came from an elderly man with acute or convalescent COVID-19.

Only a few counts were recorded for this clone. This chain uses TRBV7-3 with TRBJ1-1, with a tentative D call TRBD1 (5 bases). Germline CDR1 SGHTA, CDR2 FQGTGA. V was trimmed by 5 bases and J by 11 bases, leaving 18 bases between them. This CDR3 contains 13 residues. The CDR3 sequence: CASSPGRGRPAFF. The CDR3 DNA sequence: TGTGCCAGCAGCCCGGGGCGGGGTAGACCGGCTTTCTTT.

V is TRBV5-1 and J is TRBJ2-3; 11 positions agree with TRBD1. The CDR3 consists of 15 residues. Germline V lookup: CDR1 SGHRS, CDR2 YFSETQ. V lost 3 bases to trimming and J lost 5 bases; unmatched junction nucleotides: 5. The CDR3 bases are TGCGCCAGCAGCTCGTCCGGGACAGGGGGAGATACGCAGTATTTT. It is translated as CASSSSGTGGDTQYF.

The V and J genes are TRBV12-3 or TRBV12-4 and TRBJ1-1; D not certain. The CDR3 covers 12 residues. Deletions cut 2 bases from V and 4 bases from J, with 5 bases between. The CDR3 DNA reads TGTGCCAGCAGTTTAACAGCCACTGAAGCTTTCTTT. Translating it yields CASSLTATEAFF.

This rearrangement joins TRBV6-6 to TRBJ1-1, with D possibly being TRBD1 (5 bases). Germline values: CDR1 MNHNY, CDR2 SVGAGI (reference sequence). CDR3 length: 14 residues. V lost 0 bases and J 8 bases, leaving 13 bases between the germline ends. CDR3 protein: CASSYSPPGAEAFF. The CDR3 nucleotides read TGTGCCAGCAGTTACTCCCCCCCTGGGGCCGAAGCTTTCTTT.

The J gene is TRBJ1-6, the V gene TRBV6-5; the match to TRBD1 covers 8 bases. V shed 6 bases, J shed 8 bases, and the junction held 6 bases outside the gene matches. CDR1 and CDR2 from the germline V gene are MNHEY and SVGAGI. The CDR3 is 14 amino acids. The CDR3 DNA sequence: TGTGCCAGCAGGATGACAGGGGAATATTCACCCCTCCACTTT. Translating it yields CASRMTGEYSPLHF.

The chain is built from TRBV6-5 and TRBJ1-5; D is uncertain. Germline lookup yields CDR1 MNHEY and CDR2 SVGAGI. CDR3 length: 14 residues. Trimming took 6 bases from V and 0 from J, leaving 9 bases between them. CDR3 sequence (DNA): TGTGCCAGCAGGGTTGAGTATAGCAATCAGCCCCAGCATTTT. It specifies CASRVEYSNQPQHF.

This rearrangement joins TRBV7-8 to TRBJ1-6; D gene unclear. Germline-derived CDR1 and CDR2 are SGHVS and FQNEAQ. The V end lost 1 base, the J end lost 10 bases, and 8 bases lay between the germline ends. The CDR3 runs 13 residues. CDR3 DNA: TGTGCCAGCAGCTTAGTCGGGTCCTCACCCCTCCACTTT. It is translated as CASSLVGSSPLHF.

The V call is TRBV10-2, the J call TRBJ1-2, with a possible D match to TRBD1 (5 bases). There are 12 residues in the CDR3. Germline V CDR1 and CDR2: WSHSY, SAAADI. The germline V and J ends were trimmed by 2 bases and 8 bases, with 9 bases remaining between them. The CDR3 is CASSELGLGYTF. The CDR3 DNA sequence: TGCGCCAGCAGTGAGCTGGGACTCGGCTACACCTTC.

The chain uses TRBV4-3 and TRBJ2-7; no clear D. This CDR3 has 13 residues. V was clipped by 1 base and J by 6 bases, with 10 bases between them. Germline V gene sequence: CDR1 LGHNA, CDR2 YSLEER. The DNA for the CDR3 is TGCGCCAGCAGCCAAGCTCTTTCGTCCGAGCAGTACTTC. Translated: CASSQALSSEQYF.

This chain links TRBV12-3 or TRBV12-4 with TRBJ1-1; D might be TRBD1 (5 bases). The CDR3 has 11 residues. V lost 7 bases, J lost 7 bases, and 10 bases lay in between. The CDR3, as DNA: TGTGCCAGCACGCACGGGGGTGAAGCTTTCTTT. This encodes CASTHGGEAFF.

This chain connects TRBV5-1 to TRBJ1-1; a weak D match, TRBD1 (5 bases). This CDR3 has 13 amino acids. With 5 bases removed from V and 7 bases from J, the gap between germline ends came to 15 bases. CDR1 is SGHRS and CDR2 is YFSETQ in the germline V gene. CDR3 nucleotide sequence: TGCGCCAGCAGATCCTGGGAGGGACGTGAAGCTTTCTTT. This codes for CASRSWEGREAFF. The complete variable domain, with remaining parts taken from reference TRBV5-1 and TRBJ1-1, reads KAGVTQTPRYLIKTRGQQVTLSCSPISGHRSVSWYQQTPGQGLQFLFEYFSETQRNKGNFPGRFSGRQFSNSRSEMNVSTLELGDSALYLCASRSWEGREAFFGQGTRLTVV.

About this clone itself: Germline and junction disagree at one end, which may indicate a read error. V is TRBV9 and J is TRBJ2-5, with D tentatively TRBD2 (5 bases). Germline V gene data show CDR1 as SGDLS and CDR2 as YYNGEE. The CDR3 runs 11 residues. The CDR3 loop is CASSVGLALHF. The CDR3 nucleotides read TGTGCCAGCAGCGTAGGGTTAGCGTTGCACTTC.

The CDR3 nucleotides read TGTGCCAGCAGAGGGGGTGATCAGCCCCAGCATTTT. It translates to CASRGGDQPQHF. The chain couples TRBV2 to TRBJ1-5, with D maybe TRBD1 (6 bases). From germline, CDR1 is SNHLY and CDR2 FYNNEI. Trimming cost V 6 bases and J 5 bases, with 8 bases left between them. CDR3 length: 12 amino acids.

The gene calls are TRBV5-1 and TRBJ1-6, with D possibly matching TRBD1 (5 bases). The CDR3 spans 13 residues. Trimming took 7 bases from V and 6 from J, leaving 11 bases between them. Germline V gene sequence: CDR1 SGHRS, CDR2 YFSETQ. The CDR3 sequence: CASSKQVNSPLHF. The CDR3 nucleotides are TGCGCCAGCTCCAAACAGGTTAATTCACCCCTCCACTTT. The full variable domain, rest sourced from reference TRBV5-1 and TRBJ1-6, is KAGVTQTPRYLIKTRGQQVTLSCSPISGHRSVSWYQQTPGQGLQFLFEYFSETQRNKGNFPGRFSGRQFSNSRSEMNVSTLELGDSALYLCASSKQVNSPLHFGNGTRLTVT.

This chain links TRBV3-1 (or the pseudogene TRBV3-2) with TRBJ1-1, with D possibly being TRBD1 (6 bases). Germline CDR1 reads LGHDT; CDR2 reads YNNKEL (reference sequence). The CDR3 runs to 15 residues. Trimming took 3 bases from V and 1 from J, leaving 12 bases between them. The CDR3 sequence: CASSHLGQKNTEAFF. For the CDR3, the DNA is TGTGCCAGCAGCCATTTAGGACAGAAGAACACTGAAGCTTTCTTT.

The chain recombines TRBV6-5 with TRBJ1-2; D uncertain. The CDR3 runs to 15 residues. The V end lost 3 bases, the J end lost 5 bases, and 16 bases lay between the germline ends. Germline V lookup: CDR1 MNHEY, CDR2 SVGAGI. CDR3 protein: CASSYKPVSAYGYTF. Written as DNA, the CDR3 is TGTGCCAGCAGTTATAAACCGGTCTCCGCTTATGGCTACACCTTC.

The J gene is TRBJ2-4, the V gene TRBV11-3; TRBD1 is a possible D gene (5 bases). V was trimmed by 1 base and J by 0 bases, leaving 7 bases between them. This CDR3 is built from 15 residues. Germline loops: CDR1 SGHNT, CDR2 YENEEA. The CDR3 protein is CASSLGQGAKNIQYF. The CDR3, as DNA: TGTGCCAGCAGCTTAGGGCAGGGAGCCAAAAACATTCAGTACTTC.

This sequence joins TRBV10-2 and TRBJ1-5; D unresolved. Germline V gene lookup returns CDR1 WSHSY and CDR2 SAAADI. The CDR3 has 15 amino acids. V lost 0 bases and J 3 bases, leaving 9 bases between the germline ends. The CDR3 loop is CASSESSVSNQPQHF. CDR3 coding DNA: TGCGCCAGCAGTGAGTCGAGTGTATCCAATCAGCCCCAGCATTTT.

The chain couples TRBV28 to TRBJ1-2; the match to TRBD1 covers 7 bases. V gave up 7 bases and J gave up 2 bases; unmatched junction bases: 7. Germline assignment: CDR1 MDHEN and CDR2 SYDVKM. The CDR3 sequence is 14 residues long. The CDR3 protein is CASNIPTGNYGYTF. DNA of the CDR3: TGTGCCAGCAACATCCCGACAGGGAACTATGGCTACACCTTC.

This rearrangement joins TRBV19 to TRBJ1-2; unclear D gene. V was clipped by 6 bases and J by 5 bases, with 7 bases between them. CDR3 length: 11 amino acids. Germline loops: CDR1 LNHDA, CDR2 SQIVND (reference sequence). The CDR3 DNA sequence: TGTGCCAGTAGAGAGTATTATGGCTACACCTTC. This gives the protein CASREYYGYTF.

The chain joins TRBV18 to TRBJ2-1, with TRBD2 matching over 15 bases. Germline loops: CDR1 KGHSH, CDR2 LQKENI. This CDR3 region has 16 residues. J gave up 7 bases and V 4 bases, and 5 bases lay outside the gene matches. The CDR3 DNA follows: TGTGCCAGCTCACTGGGACTAGCGGGGGGCCGAAATGAGCAGTTCTTC. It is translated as CASSLGLAGGRNEQFF.

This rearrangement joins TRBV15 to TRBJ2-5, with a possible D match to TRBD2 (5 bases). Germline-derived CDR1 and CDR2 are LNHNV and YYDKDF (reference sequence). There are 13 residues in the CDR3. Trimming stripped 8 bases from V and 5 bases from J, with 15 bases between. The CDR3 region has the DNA TGTGCCACCCAACTTCTAGCCCGCGAGACCCAGTACTTC. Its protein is CATQLLARETQYF. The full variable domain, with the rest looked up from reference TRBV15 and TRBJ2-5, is DAMVIQNPRYQVTQFGKPVTLSCSQTLNHNVMYWYQQKSSQAPKLLFHYYDKDFNNEADTPDNFQSRRPNTSFCFLDIRSPGLGDTAMYLCATQLLARETQYFGPGTRLLVL.

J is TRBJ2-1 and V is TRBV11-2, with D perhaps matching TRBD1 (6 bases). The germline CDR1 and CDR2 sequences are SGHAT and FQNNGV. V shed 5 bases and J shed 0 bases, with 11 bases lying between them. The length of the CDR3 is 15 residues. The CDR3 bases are TGTGCCAGCAGCGCCACAGGGAGCTCCTACAATGAGCAGTTCTTC. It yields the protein CASSATGSSYNEQFF.

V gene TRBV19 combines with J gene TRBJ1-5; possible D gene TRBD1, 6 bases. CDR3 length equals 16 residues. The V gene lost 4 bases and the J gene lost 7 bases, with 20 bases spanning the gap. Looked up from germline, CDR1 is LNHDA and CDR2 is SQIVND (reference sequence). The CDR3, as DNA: TGTGCCAGTAGTACCGCTTTTGGGGGCGCCTACCAGCCCCAGCATTTT. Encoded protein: CASSTAFGGAYQPQHF.

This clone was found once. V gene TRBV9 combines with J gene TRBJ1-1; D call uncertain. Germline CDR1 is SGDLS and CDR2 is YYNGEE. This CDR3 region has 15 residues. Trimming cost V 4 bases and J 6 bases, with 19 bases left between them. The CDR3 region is CASSPRATATSEAFF. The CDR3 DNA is TGTGCCAGCAGCCCGAGGGCCACGGCGACTTCTGAAGCTTTCTTT.

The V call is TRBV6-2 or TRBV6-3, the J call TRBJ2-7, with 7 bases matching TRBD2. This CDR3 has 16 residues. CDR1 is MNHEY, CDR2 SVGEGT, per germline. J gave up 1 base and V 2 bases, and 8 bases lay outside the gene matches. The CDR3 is CASSYPTRDYSYEQYF. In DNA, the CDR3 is TGTGCCAGCAGTTACCCGACCCGGGACTATTCCTACGAGCAGTACTTC.

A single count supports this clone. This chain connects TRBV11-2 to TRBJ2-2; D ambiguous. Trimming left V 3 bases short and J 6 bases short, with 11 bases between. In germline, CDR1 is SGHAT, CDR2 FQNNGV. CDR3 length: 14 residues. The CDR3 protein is CASSLDQVPGELFF. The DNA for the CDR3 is TGTGCCAGCAGCTTGGATCAGGTCCCCGGGGAGCTGTTTTTT.

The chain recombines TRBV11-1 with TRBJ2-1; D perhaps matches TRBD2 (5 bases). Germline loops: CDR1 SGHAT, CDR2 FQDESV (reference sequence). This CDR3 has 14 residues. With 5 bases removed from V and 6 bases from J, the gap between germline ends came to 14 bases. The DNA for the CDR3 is TGTGCCAGCAGCCGCGAGGGCGTTAGCAATGAGCAGTTCTTC. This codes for CASSREGVSNEQFF.

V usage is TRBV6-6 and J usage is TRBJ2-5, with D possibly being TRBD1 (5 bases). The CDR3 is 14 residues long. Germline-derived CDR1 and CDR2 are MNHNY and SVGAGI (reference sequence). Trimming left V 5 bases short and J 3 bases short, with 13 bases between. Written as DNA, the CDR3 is TGTGCCAGCAGTATTGACAGAAGAAAAGAGACCCAGTACTTC. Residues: CASSIDRRKETQYF.

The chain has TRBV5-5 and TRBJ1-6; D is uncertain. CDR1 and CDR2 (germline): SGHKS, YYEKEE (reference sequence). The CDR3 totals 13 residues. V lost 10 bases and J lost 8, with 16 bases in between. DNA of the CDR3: TGTGCCTCCGGGAGAGGGTCGGATTCACCCCTCCACTTT. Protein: CASGRGSDSPLHF. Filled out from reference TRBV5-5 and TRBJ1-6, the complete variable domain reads DAGVTQSPTHLIKTRGQQVTLRCSPISGHKSVSWYQQVLGQGPQFIFQYYEKEERGRGNFPDRFSARQFPNYSSELNVNALLLGDSALYLCASGRGSDSPLHFGNGTRLTVT.